This T cell receptor (beta chain) derives from a study of CD8+ T cells in alopecia areata. Study findings and constraints: Scalp specimens additionally yield sequences from normal skin's resident alphabeta T cells. Affected scalp, especially in alopecia totalis/universalis, had a higher clonality than normal scalp did.

The sequencing template was cDNA reverse transcribed from extracted RNA. Repertoires were generated with immunoSEQ multiplex PCR, while TCRdb's copy carries only in-frame clones and drops some. This sample has some 8,000 clones, with roughly 70% found just once. The table lists this clone with a few counts. Its antigen remains unidentified. Sorting of the five patients' CD4+ cells gave CD25+CD127- cells as the output. Sorted populations comprised CD4+ and CD8+ T cells obtained from PBMCs. Germline lookup yields CDR1 WSHSY and CDR2 SAAADI. The junction had 2 bases not matched to a gene; V was cut back by 3 bases and J by 7 bases. The CDR3 consists of 13 residues.

The chain carries TRBV10-2 and TRBJ1-5, with TRBD1 identical over 8 bases. Sequenced input: CD4+ Tregs sorted from blood. This TCR was recovered from a human donor with alopecia areata. CDR3 bases: TGCGCCAGCAGTGAAAACAGGGGGCAGCCCCAGCATTTT. Translation gives CASSENRGQPQHF.